Shown below are 22 T cell receptor beta chains from a single sample sequenced in a study of Ad26.COV2.S vaccination and SARS-CoV-2 variants. Sequencing was performed with immunoSEQ multiplex PCR; in TCRdb, only in-frame clones are kept and a portion is missing. Of about 350,000 clones in the sample, around 90% were seen once. This sample comprised peripheral blood, obtained after recovery from COVID-19. The receptor set was obtained from a human donor who had recovered from COVID-19.

The chain couples TRBV4-2 to TRBJ2-7, with TRBD1 identical over 7 bases. There are 16 residues in the CDR3. From germline, CDR1 is LGHNA and CDR2 YNFKEQ. V lost 0 bases to trimming and J lost 0 bases; unmatched junction nucleotides: 5. The CDR3 nucleotides read TGTGCCAGCAGCCAAGAATGGACAGGACCCTCCTACGAGCAGTACTTC. Protein sequence: CASSQEWTGPSYEQYF.

The chain carries TRBV9 and TRBJ2-7, with D possibly being TRBD2 (6 bases). The CDR3 extends over 14 amino acids. Trimming shortened V by 4 bases and J by 7 bases, and 18 bases separated the two germline ends. CDR1 SGDLS and CDR2 YYNGEE come from the germline V gene. This chain's CDR3 is CASSQEGLDWEQYF. CDR3 nucleotides: TGTGCCAGCAGCCAGGAGGGCCTGGATTGGGAGCAGTACTTC.

The J gene is TRBJ1-1, the V gene TRBV5-1, with a tentative D call TRBD1 (6 bases). The CDR3 is made up of 14 amino acids. With 5 bases removed from V and 7 bases from J, the gap between germline ends came to 18 bases. Germline loops: CDR1 SGHRS, CDR2 YFSETQ. Here the CDR3 DNA reads TGCGCCAGCAGGTTACAGGGCGTCGGGTTTGAAGCTTTCTTT. Translated, it gives CASRLQGVGFEAFF.

The chain uses TRBV5-5 and TRBJ1-2; the match to TRBD1 covers 8 bases. The CDR3 sequence is 13 residues long. V lost 4 bases, J lost 4 bases, and 3 bases stayed unmatched. Germline V gene lookup returns CDR1 SGHKS and CDR2 YYEKEE (reference sequence). The CDR3 DNA reads as TGTGCCAGCAGCCGACAGGGGTCCTATGGCTACACCTTC. This translates into CASSRQGSYGYTF. Full variable domain (missing parts from reference TRBV5-5 and TRBJ1-2): DAGVTQSPTHLIKTRGQQVTLRCSPISGHKSVSWYQQVLGQGPQFIFQYYEKEERGRGNFPDRFSARQFPNYSSELNVNALLLGDSALYLCASSRQGSYGYTFGSGTRLTVV.

This chain uses TRBV13 with TRBJ1-5, with D possibly TRBD1 on 5 matching bases. The V and J ends lost 4 bases and 7 bases respectively, with 8 bases between them. The CDR3 spans 12 residues. The germline V gene has CDR1 PRHDT and CDR2 FYEKMQ (reference sequence). The CDR3 loop is CASSSGRQPQHF. The CDR3, as DNA: TGTGCCAGCAGCTCAGGGAGACAGCCCCAGCATTTT.

The CDR3 region has the DNA TGCGCCAGCAGCCCCAGGGGGCGGATTGGGGATACGCAGTATTTT. Its protein is CASSPRGRIGDTQYF. V gene TRBV4-1 combines with J gene TRBJ2-3; 8 bases fit TRBD1. Germline CDR1 is MGHRA and CDR2 is YSYEKL. The CDR3 spans 15 residues. Unmatched junction bases numbered 9, after V lost 4 bases and J lost 6 bases.

The chain joins TRBV7-2 to TRBJ2-4; 10 nucleotides agree with TRBD2. The V segment lost 5 bases and the J segment 8 bases; nucleotides outside the gene matches: 9. This CDR3 comprises 15 residues. The germline V gene encodes CDR1 SGHTA and CDR2 FQGNSA. The CDR3 sequence is CASSLEGAGGYIQYF. The DNA of the CDR3 is TGTGCCAGCAGCCTGGAGGGAGCGGGGGGGTACATTCAGTACTTC.

The rearrangement joins TRBV5-1 to TRBJ1-1; no reliable D call. The CDR3 runs 13 residues. The germline V and J ends were trimmed by 0 bases and 8 bases, with 11 bases remaining between them. Germline V gene data show CDR1 as SGHRS and CDR2 as YFSETQ. This CDR3 reads CASSLVSETEAFF. The DNA of the CDR3 is TGCGCCAGCAGCTTGGTCTCAGAGACAGAAGCTTTCTTT.

The CDR3 sequence is CASSQVFEAEAFF. The CDR3 nucleotides read TGTGCCAGCAGCCAAGTTTTCGAGGCTGAAGCTTTCTTT. The V gene is TRBV14, the J gene TRBJ1-1; D remains ambiguous. Germline V gene lookup returns CDR1 SGHDN and CDR2 FVKESK. This CDR3 has 13 amino acids. V lost 1 base to trimming and J lost 6 bases, with 9 bases between them.

This chain connects TRBV5-1 to TRBJ1-4; a possible D gene is TRBD1 (5 bases). Germline CDR1 is SGHRS and CDR2 is YFSETQ. V was shortened by 5 bases and J by 5 bases, with 13 bases between the two germline ends. The CDR3 totals 14 residues. In nucleotides, the CDR3 is TGCGCCAGCAGAGTAGCCGGGGGGAATGAAAAACTGTTTTTT. Its translation: CASRVAGGNEKLFF.

The rearrangement uses TRBV5-1 and TRBJ1-5, with D maybe TRBD1 (6 bases). V lost 4 bases to trimming and J lost 6 bases, with 14 bases between them. Germline-derived CDR1 and CDR2 are SGHRS and YFSETQ. The CDR3 runs 14 residues. Here the CDR3 reads CASSQGGRGQPQHF. The CDR3, as DNA: TGCGCCAGCAGCCAAGGGGGGAGAGGTCAGCCCCAGCATTTT.

In the case of this clone: Other DNA sequences in this sample translate to the same CDR3. The V and J genes are TRBV9 and TRBJ1-4; a weak D match, TRBD1 (6 bases). The CDR3 is made up of 15 amino acids. Trimming shortened V by 0 bases and J by 7 bases, and 13 bases separated the two germline ends. Germline V gene data show CDR1 as SGDLS and CDR2 as YYNGEE. The CDR3 loop reads CASSVEGGRGEKLFF. In nucleotides, the CDR3 is TGTGCCAGCAGCGTAGAGGGGGGGCGGGGTGAAAAACTGTTTTTT.

The rearrangement joins TRBV11-2 to TRBJ2-7; TRBD1 matches at 7 bases. Losses at the gene ends were 5 bases for V and 4 bases for J; bases not matched to a gene: 8. Germline V gene sequence: CDR1 SGHAT, CDR2 FQNNGV. This CDR3 contains 14 residues. Here the CDR3 reads CASSPARGPYEQYF. As DNA, the CDR3 is TGTGCCAGCAGCCCAGCGAGGGGGCCTTACGAGCAGTACTTC.

This rearrangement joins TRBV29-1 to TRBJ1-2, with TRBD1 matching 9 bases. The junction had 7 bases not matched to a gene; V was cut back by 6 bases and J by 8 bases. This CDR3 comprises 12 residues. CDR1 and CDR2 from the germline V gene are SQVTM and ANQGSEA. Here the CDR3 DNA reads TGCAGCGTGCTACAGGGGGCCGAAGGCTACACCTTC. It is translated as CSVLQGAEGYTF.

The chain couples TRBV27 to TRBJ2-7; D may match TRBD1 or TRBD2 (5 bases each). CDR3 length equals 12 residues. Trimming took 6 bases from V and 9 from J, leaving 15 bases between them. Germline values: CDR1 MNHEY, CDR2 SMNVEV (reference sequence). This CDR3 is CASSRDPPGQYF. The CDR3 coding sequence is TGTGCCAGCAGCCGGGACCCCCCGGGGCAGTACTTC.

This clone was recorded only once. The V call is TRBV6-4, the J call TRBJ2-6; D unclear. V lost 0 bases to trimming and J lost 4 bases, with 4 bases between them. CDR3 size: 14 residues. CDR1 is MRHNA, CDR2 SNTAGT, per germline. CDR3 nucleotide sequence: TGTGCCAGCAGTGACTCGAGAGGGGCCAACGTCCTGACTTTC. Translated, it gives CASSDSRGANVLTF.

CDR3 nucleotide sequence: TGCGCCAGCAGCCACGACTCACTAGCAACCGGAGAGACCCAGTACTTC. This gives the protein CASSHDSLATGETQYF. This chain joins TRBV4-1 and TRBJ2-5; possibly TRBD2 for D (6 bases). Trimming left V 3 bases short and J 4 bases short, with 18 bases between. Germline V CDR1 and CDR2: MGHRA, YSYEKL. The CDR3 totals 16 residues.

This chain connects TRBV18 to TRBJ2-7; no clear D. In germline, CDR1 is KGHSH, CDR2 LQKENI. Trimming cost V 0 bases and J 2 bases, with 14 bases left between them. This CDR3 is built from 16 residues. In DNA form, the CDR3 reads TGTGCCAGCTCACCACCAACGTCCCGTCCCCCCTACGAGCAGTACTTC. Encoded protein: CASSPPTSRPPYEQYF.

The rearrangement uses TRBV5-4 and TRBJ1-1, with D perhaps TRBD1 (6 bases). The germline CDR1 and CDR2 sequences are SGHNT and YYREEE (reference sequence). CDR3 length: 16 amino acids. The V end lost 4 bases, the J end lost 1 base, and 17 bases lay between the germline ends. This CDR3 reads CASSAKVTGTNTEAFF. For the CDR3, the DNA is TGTGCCAGCAGCGCAAAGGTCACAGGGACGAACACTGAAGCTTTCTTT. Full variable domain (missing parts from reference TRBV5-4 and TRBJ1-1): ETGVTQSPTHLIKTRGQQVTLRCSSQSGHNTVSWYQQALGQGPQFIFQYYREEENGRGNFPPRFSGLQFPNYSSELNVNALELDDSALYLCASSAKVTGTNTEAFFGQGTRLTVV.

The rearrangement joins TRBV6-5 to TRBJ1-5; D uncertain. Looked up from germline, CDR1 is MNHEY and CDR2 is SVGAGI. This CDR3 is built from 13 residues. The CDR3 DNA reads TGTCCCCTCCGGAGAGGCAACAATCAGCCCCAGCATTTT. Amino acid sequence: CPLRRGNNQPQHF.

This clone was found once. The chain combines TRBV29-1 with TRBJ2-5; no clear D. CDR1 and CDR2 (germline): SQVTM, ANQGSEA. Trimming pared 3 bases from V and 2 bases from J, leaving 19 bases between. The CDR3 covers 16 residues. The DNA for the CDR3 is TGCAGCGTTGAGGTATGGAACAGAGACCTTCAAGAGACCCAGTACTTC. Amino acids: CSVEVWNRDLQETQYF. The full variable domain, in which reference TRBV29-1 and TRBJ2-5 provide the parts outside the CDR3, is SAVISQKPSRDICQRGTSLTIQCQVDSQVTMMFWYRQQPGQSLTLIATANQGSEATYESGFVIDKFPISRPNLTFSTLTVSNMSPEDSSIYLCSVEVWNRDLQETQYFGPGTRLLVL.

This CDR3 reads CASSSRPYEQYF. The CDR3 DNA reads as TGTGCCAGCAGCTCCCGTCCCTACGAGCAGTACTTC. The chain recombines TRBV5-8 with TRBJ2-7, with D uncertain. The CDR3 totals 12 residues. Trimming left V 3 bases short and J 2 bases short, with 6 bases between. The germline gives CDR1 SGHTS, CDR2 YDEGEE.